Listed here are 25 T cell receptor beta chains from one sample, sequenced in a study of T cell responses to AZD1222 COVID-19 vaccine. Generated by immunoSEQ multiplex PCR, the TCRdb table keeps only in-frame clones and is missing some. The sample shows some 150,000 clones, around 90% of them seen only once. The sequenced sample was peripheral blood, obtained on day 0 of AZD1222 vaccination. The receptors derive from an adult in good health.

The rearrangement uses TRBV29-1 and TRBJ1-2, with TRBD1 as a possible D gene (6 bases). The CDR3 is 14 residues long. Germline loops: CDR1 SQVTM, CDR2 ANQGSEA. The V and J ends lost 4 bases and 6 bases respectively, with 18 bases between them. CDR3 region: CSVGNGGRVDGYTF. DNA for the CDR3: TGCAGCGTTGGTAATGGGGGGCGAGTCGATGGCTACACCTTC.

This chain connects TRBV4-3 to TRBJ2-3; the match to TRBD2 covers 9 bases. This CDR3 has 15 amino acids. V was pared by 2 bases and J by 6 bases, with 6 bases of the junction left unmatched. The germline V gene has CDR1 LGHNA and CDR2 YSLEER. The CDR3 sequence is CASSQQTTSGDTQYF. The CDR3 nucleotides read TGCGCCAGCAGCCAACAAACGACTAGCGGTGATACGCAGTATTTT.

The V and J genes are TRBV4-1 and TRBJ2-2; maybe TRBD2 (5 bases). The germline V gene encodes CDR1 MGHRA and CDR2 YSYEKL. This CDR3 has 15 amino acids. The V end was cut by 6 bases, the J end by 2 bases, with 13 bases between. CDR3 bases: TGCGCCAGCAGGGCGCCAGGACTTAACACCGGGGAGCTGTTTTTT. Its translation: CASRAPGLNTGELFF.

The genes are TRBV19 and TRBJ1-1; tentative D call: TRBD1 (5 bases). The length of the CDR3 is 13 residues. CDR1 and CDR2 (germline): LNHDA, SQIVND (reference sequence). Trimming removed 8 bases from V and 3 bases from J, with 13 bases in between. The CDR3 sequence is CASSPGGHTEAFF. CDR3 nucleotide sequence: TGTGCCAGTTCCCCGGGGGGTCACACTGAAGCTTTCTTT. Looking up the rest from reference TRBV19 and TRBJ1-1 gives the full variable domain: DGGITQSPKYLFRKEGQNVTLSCEQNLNHDAMYWYRQDPGQGLRLIYYSQIVNDFQKGDIAEGYSVSREKKESFPLTVTSAQKNPTAFYLCASSPGGHTEAFFGQGTRLTVV.

The chain joins TRBV30 to TRBJ1-1, with D uncertain. The CDR3 is 12 amino acids. The germline gives CDR1 GTSNPN, CDR2 SVGIG (reference sequence). V was cut by 7 bases and J by 1 base, with 10 bases left in between. CDR3 in amino acids: CAYLLENTEAFF. CDR3 bases: TGTGCCTACCTATTGGAGAACACTGAAGCTTTCTTT. Filled out from reference TRBV30 and TRBJ1-1, the complete variable domain reads SQTIHQWPATLVQPVGSPLSLECTVEGTSNPNLYWYRQAAGRGLQLLFYSVGIGQISSEVPQNLSASRPQDRQFILSSKKLLLSDSGFYLCAYLLENTEAFFGQGTRLTVV.

The chain is built from TRBV2 and TRBJ1-5; D call uncertain. The CDR3 totals 14 residues. The ends were cut back, 4 bases at V and 0 bases at J, with 7 bases in the middle. Germline values: CDR1 SNHLY, CDR2 FYNNEI. The CDR3 sequence is CASSVLTSNQPQHF. The CDR3 bases are TGTGCCAGCAGTGTATTGACTAGCAATCAGCCCCAGCATTTT.

V gene TRBV25-1 combines with J gene TRBJ1-1; no reliable D call. Germline V CDR1 and CDR2: MGHDK, SYGVNS. The V end was cut by 7 bases, the J end by 10 bases, with 16 bases between. This CDR3 contains 12 residues. The CDR3: CASTGEVLGAFF. CDR3 bases: TGTGCCAGCACCGGGGAGGTGTTAGGAGCTTTCTTT.

The rearrangement joins TRBV6-5 to TRBJ2-1; the D is unclear. V lost 2 bases and J 10 bases, leaving 9 bases between the germline ends. Per the germline V gene, CDR1 is MNHEY and CDR2 is SVGAGI. The CDR3 extends over 12 amino acids. In DNA, the CDR3 is TGTGCCAGCAGTTACACGGTGGGGGAGCAGTTCTTC. It is translated as CASSYTVGEQFF.

This chain uses TRBV19 with TRBJ1-2; D gene unclear. The CDR3 loop spans 13 amino acids. V gave up 5 bases and J gave up 3 bases, with 10 bases separating them. CDR1 and CDR2 from the germline V gene are LNHDA and SQIVND (reference sequence). Here the CDR3 DNA reads TGTGCCAGTAGTGAATTGCGAGACTATGGCTACACCTTC. It yields the protein CASSELRDYGYTF.

The gene calls are TRBV4-3 and TRBJ1-1; D may be TRBD1 (6 bases). The CDR3 consists of 13 residues. Germline CDR1 LGHNA, CDR2 YSLEER. Trimming removed 3 bases from V and 4 bases from J, with 9 bases in between. CDR3 sequence reads: CASSHTGLTEAFF. The CDR3 DNA follows: TGCGCCAGCAGCCACACAGGGCTCACTGAAGCTTTCTTT.

The CDR3 loop reads CASSASGVRETQYF. CDR3 coding DNA: TGTGCCAGTAGTGCCTCAGGGGTAAGAGAGACCCAGTACTTC. The V call is TRBV19, the J call TRBJ2-5, with a weak D call TRBD1 (6 bases). Germline values: CDR1 LNHDA, CDR2 SQIVND (reference sequence). CDR3 length: 14 amino acids. The germline V and J ends were trimmed by 5 bases and 4 bases, with 14 bases remaining between them.

V and J are TRBV4-2 and TRBJ1-3; D uncertain. The CDR3 extends over 15 amino acids. Germline V gives CDR1 LGHNA, CDR2 YNFKEQ. V lost 2 bases and J lost 4, with 12 bases in between. Here the CDR3 DNA reads TGTGCCAGCAGCCAACCGACGGGAGTCGGAAACACCATATATTTT. This sequence encodes CASSQPTGVGNTIYF.

In this sample, this clone turned up once. The chain employs TRBV7-8 and TRBJ2-1; D gene ambiguous. There are 15 residues in the CDR3. Per the germline V gene, CDR1 is SGHVS and CDR2 is FQNEAQ. Trimming shortened V by 1 base and J by 6 bases, and 13 bases separated the two germline ends. The CDR3 sequence is CASSLERIVGNEQFF. CDR3 bases: TGTGCCAGCAGCTTAGAGAGGATAGTCGGCAATGAGCAGTTCTTC.

V is TRBV6-2 or TRBV6-3 and J is TRBJ2-1, with 9 bases identical to TRBD2. Germline trimming cut 4 bases from V and 4 bases from J; bases unmatched to any gene: 5. This CDR3 region has 15 residues. Germline V gene data show CDR1 as MNHEY and CDR2 as SVGEGT. CDR3 protein: CASSSLAGFYNEQFF. CDR3 nucleotide sequence: TGTGCCAGCAGTTCGCTAGCGGGGTTTTACAATGAGCAGTTCTTC.

CDR3 in amino acids: CASSQVPYGYTF. CDR3 bases: TGTGCCAGCAGCCAAGTTCCCTATGGCTACACCTTC. This sequence joins TRBV14 and TRBJ1-2; D call uncertain. CDR3 length equals 12 residues. Looked up from germline, CDR1 is SGHDN and CDR2 is FVKESK. V was clipped by 1 base and J by 4 bases, with 4 bases between them. The full variable domain, its missing parts supplied by reference TRBV14 and TRBJ1-2, is EAGVTQFPSHSVIEKGQTVTLRCDPISGHDNLYWYRRVMGKEIKFLLHFVKESKQDESGMPNNRFLAERTGGTYSTLKVQPAELEDSGVYFCASSQVPYGYTFGSGTRLTVV.

The chain is built from TRBV6-6 and TRBJ2-1; TRBD2 matches at 9 bases. CDR1 is MNHNY, CDR2 SVGAGI, per germline (reference sequence). This CDR3 region has 14 residues. Trimming at V came to 10 bases and at J to 7 bases, leaving 11 bases not matched to a gene. The CDR3 nucleotides are TGTGCCACCGTTTTAGCGGGAGAAAGAAATGAGCAGTTCTTC. This encodes CATVLAGERNEQFF.

This clone showed up just once. V usage is TRBV7-8 and J usage is TRBJ2-7; the match to TRBD2 covers 9 bases. This CDR3 has 17 amino acids. Germline lookup yields CDR1 SGHVS and CDR2 FQNEAQ. The J segment lost 4 bases and the V segment lost 1 base, leaving 11 bases of the junction unmatched. In DNA, the CDR3 is TGTGCCAGCAGCTTAGTGTTCTGGGGGCGGGAGGGTTACGAGCAGTACTTC. Translating it yields CASSLVFWGREGYEQYF. The whole variable domain, filled in from reference TRBV7-8 and TRBJ2-7, reads GAGVSQSPRYKVAKRGQDVALRCDPISGHVSLFWYQQALGQGPEFLTYFQNEAQLDKSGLPSDRFFAERPEGSVSTLKIQRTQQEDSAVYLCASSLVFWGREGYEQYFGPGTRLTVT.

This sequence joins TRBV27 and TRBJ2-7; D ambiguous. V was shortened by 1 base and J by 5 bases, with 9 bases between the two germline ends. The CDR3 contains 13 residues. CDR1 MNHEY and CDR2 SMNVEV come from the germline V gene (reference sequence). CDR3 coding DNA: TGTGCCAGCAGTTTATATCGATGGGACGAGCAGTACTTC. Protein: CASSLYRWDEQYF.

The chain employs TRBV7-2 and TRBJ2-1; maybe TRBD2 (6 bases). The CDR3 totals 18 residues. Between the trimmed V and J ends, which lost 0 bases and 4 bases, there was a span of 19 bases. Per germline, CDR1 SGHTA and CDR2 FQGNSA. The CDR3 coding sequence is TGTGCCAGCAGCTTAGCTTCGGACTACACCGCGCATTACAATGAGCAGTTCTTC. Translated: CASSLASDYTAHYNEQFF.

The sample holds one count of this clone. This chain joins TRBV6-2 or TRBV6-3 and TRBJ1-5, with 7 bases fitting TRBD1. CDR1 and CDR2 (germline): MNHEY, SVGEGT. The CDR3 is made up of 16 amino acids. The trim removed 0 bases at V and 5 bases at J, leaving 7 bases unmatched. Written as DNA, the CDR3 is TGTGCCAGCAGTTACTCCCTCGGGACAGCAGATCAGCCCCAGCATTTT. Its translation is CASSYSLGTADQPQHF.

This chain joins TRBV5-4 and TRBJ1-3; D is ambiguous. CDR3 length: 15 amino acids. Germline CDR1 is SGHNT and CDR2 is YYREEE (reference sequence). V shed 4 bases and J shed 0 bases, with 11 bases lying between them. CDR3 coding DNA: TGTGCCAGCAGCAGAGACACCCTCTCTGGAAACACCATATATTTT. This encodes CASSRDTLSGNTIYF.

This clone came up a few times. The gene calls are TRBV2 and TRBJ2-3, with D possibly TRBD2 on 6 matching bases. Deletions cut 1 base from V and 1 base from J, with 12 bases between. Per the germline V gene, CDR1 is SNHLY and CDR2 is FYNNEI. This CDR3 has 16 amino acids. The DNA of the CDR3 is TGTGCCAGCAGTGAAGTGATTAGCGGACGCACAGATACGCAGTATTTT. This sequence encodes CASSEVISGRTDTQYF.

In DNA form, the CDR3 reads TGTGCCAGCAGCGTAGACCCCAGGGCGGACACTGAAGCTTTCTTT. This encodes CASSVDPRADTEAFF. The V gene is TRBV9, the J gene TRBJ1-1, with D possibly being TRBD1 (5 bases). The CDR3 is 15 residues long. The germline gives CDR1 SGDLS, CDR2 YYNGEE. Trimming took 0 bases from V and 3 from J, leaving 12 bases between them. Looking up the rest from reference TRBV9 and TRBJ1-1 gives the full variable domain: DSGVTQTPKHLITATGQRVTLRCSPRSGDLSVYWYQQSLDQGLQFLIQYYNGEERAKGNILERFSAQQFPDLHSELNLSSLELGDSALYFCASSVDPRADTEAFFGQGTRLTVV.

The J gene is TRBJ2-3, the V gene TRBV9; the D gene is possibly TRBD1 (6 bases). Per the germline V gene, CDR1 is SGDLS and CDR2 is YYNGEE. V lost 1 base and J 2 bases, leaving 11 bases between the germline ends. The CDR3 is 15 residues long. CDR3 loop: CASSVYWTVTDTQYF. As DNA, the CDR3 is TGTGCCAGCAGCGTATATTGGACAGTCACAGATACGCAGTATTTT. The variable domain in full, completed from reference TRBV9 and TRBJ2-3, reads DSGVTQTPKHLITATGQRVTLRCSPRSGDLSVYWYQQSLDQGLQFLIQYYNGEERAKGNILERFSAQQFPDLHSELNLSSLELGDSALYFCASSVYWTVTDTQYFGPGTRLTVL.

The chain joins TRBV9 to TRBJ2-7, with D tentatively TRBD1 or TRBD2 (6 bases each). Per germline, CDR1 SGDLS and CDR2 YYNGEE. The length of the CDR3 is 15 residues. V lost 4 bases and J lost 3, with 17 bases in between. The CDR3 sequence is CASSSGAAGGYEQYF. The CDR3 region has the DNA TGTGCCAGCAGCTCGGGGGCGGCTGGCGGCTACGAGCAGTACTTC.